Listed below are T cell receptor beta chains from one sample, sequenced in a study of PD-L1 blockade in urothelial cancer. The repertoire was sequenced with immunoSEQ multiplex PCR; TCRdb's copy has only in-frame clones and lacks some. Here the sample spans 70,000 to 75,000 clones, around 90% being singletons. The source was PBMCs, collected around atezolizumab (anti-PD-L1) treatment. Receptors were obtained from a man in his 70s with urothelial cancer. Both conserved end residues are part of each CDR3. A D gene is named only where the DNA matches it firmly. Clone size, where shown, is once, few, many, or a class for clones that have expanded.

J gene: TRBJ2-3
D gene: TRBD1
clone size: NA
V gene: TRBV2
CDR3 protein: CASSPDRVGTDTQYF
CDR3 DNA: TGTGCCAGCAGTCCCGACAGGGTCGGCACAGATACGCAGTATTTT

J gene: TRBJ2-7
D gene: NA
clone size: few
V gene: TRBV9
CDR3 protein: CASSRRGGGPPYEQYF
CDR3 DNA: TGTGCCAGCAGCCGTAGGGGGGGCGGGCCTCCCTACGAGCAGTACTTC

J gene: TRBJ2-1
D gene: NA
clone size: NA
V gene: TRBV5-6
CDR3 protein: CASSLRTRGYEQFF
CDR3 DNA: TGTGCCAGCAGCTTGAGGACAAGAGGCTATGAGCAGTTCTTC

J gene: TRBJ2-1
D gene: TRBD2
clone size: NA
V gene: TRBV4-2
CDR3 protein: CASSPGGLAGGGEQFF
CDR3 DNA: TGTGCCAGCAGCCCCGGGGGACTAGCGGGAGGGGGTGAGCAGTTCTTC

J gene: TRBJ2-4
D gene: TRBD1
clone size: once
V gene: TRBV2
CDR3 protein: CASSGDRLGGKNIQYF
CDR3 DNA: TGTGCCAGCAGTGGGGACAGGTTGGGGGGCAAAAACATTCAGTACTTC

J gene: TRBJ1-2
D gene: TRBD1
clone size: NA
V gene: TRBV28
CDR3 protein: CASSRNTGGGVGYTF
CDR3 DNA: TGTGCCAGCAGCCGTAATACAGGGGGCGGAGTGGGCTACACCTTC

J gene: TRBJ1-4
D gene: TRBD1
clone size: NA
V gene: TRBV30
CDR3 protein: CAWKRQGPPYNEKLFF
CDR3 DNA: TGTGCCTGGAAGCGACAGGGGCCCCCCTATAATGAAAAACTGTTTTTT

J gene: TRBJ1-5
D gene: NA
clone size: NA
V gene: TRBV28
CDR3 protein: CASRPVLGHQPQHF
CDR3 DNA: TGTGCCAGCAGACCCGTACTAGGACATCAGCCCCAGCATTTT

J gene: TRBJ2-3
D gene: NA
clone size: NA
V gene: TRBV11-2
CDR3 protein: CASSPPGTDTQYF
CDR3 DNA: TGTGCCAGCAGCCCCCCAGGAACGGATACGCAGTATTTT

J gene: TRBJ1-2
D gene: TRBD1
clone size: once
V gene: TRBV4-1
CDR3 protein: CASSSTQGARDGYTF
CDR3 DNA: TGCGCCAGCAGCTCCACTCAGGGGGCGCGGGATGGCTACACCTTC

J gene: TRBJ2-7
D gene: NA
clone size: NA
V gene: TRBV28
CDR3 protein: CASDEGGGREQYF
CDR3 DNA: TGTGCCAGCGATGAGGGAGGAGGGCGCGAGCAGTACTTC

J gene: TRBJ2-3
D gene: TRBD2
clone size: NA
V gene: TRBV11-2
CDR3 protein: CASGRGSYTDTQYF
CDR3 DNA: TGTGCCAGCGGGAGGGGTTCTTACACAGATACGCAGTATTTT

J gene: TRBJ2-7
D gene: NA
clone size: NA
V gene: TRBV19
CDR3 protein: CASSPLTGTGDYEQYF
CDR3 DNA: TGTGCCAGTAGCCCCTTAACCGGGACGGGGGACTACGAGCAGTACTTC